Listed here are 20 T cell receptor beta chains from one sample, sequenced in a study of CD8 T cells in ankylosing spondylitis. Study-wide findings and caveats: Blood of patients with ankylosing spondylitis appeared to be characterized by a TCR beta motif of about 8 highly homologous variants.

TCRdb re-called the 5' RACE reads with MiXCR, one entry per CDR3 protein. The data contain roughly 450,000 distinct CDR3 sequences, around 26% of them seen just once; the ten biggest clones take up 0.89%. These receptors lack a known antigen. The sequencing input was blood, either unsorted or a sorted T cell fraction (not recorded which). Every receptor here comes from a male donor with ankylosing spondylitis.

The V gene is TRBV7-7, the J gene TRBJ2-3; 8 nucleotides match TRBD1. The CDR3 is 14 residues long. The V gene's germline CDR1 is SSHAT and CDR2 FNYEAQ (reference sequence). Germline trimming cut 5 bases from V and 4 bases from J; bases unmatched to any gene: 5. DNA of the CDR3: TGTGCCAGCAGCCAAGGACAGGGTCCAGATACGCAGTATTTT. It translates to CASSQGQGPDTQYF.

This clonotype was seen only once. The V gene is TRBV20-1, the J gene TRBJ2-6, with a possible D match to TRBD2 (6 bases). V lost 3 bases, J lost 0 bases, and 18 bases lay in between. Germline V gene sequence: CDR1 DFQATT, CDR2 SNEGSKA (reference sequence). This CDR3 spans 18 amino acids. CDR3 nucleotides: TGCAGTGCTAGTGGAGCCCTCTTCGGGGGCTCTGGGGCCAACGTCCTGACTTTC. It is translated as CSASGALFGGSGANVLTF.

This chain links TRBV29-1 with TRBJ1-1; 7 nucleotides agree with TRBD1. Trimming took 7 bases from V and 8 from J; bases not matched to a gene: 13. Germline V CDR1 and CDR2: SQVTM, ANQGSEA. The CDR3 consists of 13 residues. The CDR3 region is CSARPTGFPEAFF. The CDR3, as DNA: TGCAGCGCCCGACCGACAGGGTTCCCCGAAGCTTTCTTT.

V and J are TRBV5-4 and TRBJ2-1; TRBD1 agrees at 8 bases. V trimming: 4 bases; J trimming: 2 bases; junction bases outside the gene matches: 5. Germline-derived CDR1 and CDR2 are SGHNT and YYREEE (reference sequence). The length of the CDR3 is 15 residues. Written as DNA, the CDR3 is TGTGCCAGCAGCCCGACAGGGGATACCTACAATGAGCAGTTCTTC. It specifies CASSPTGDTYNEQFF.

DNA for the CDR3: TGTGCCAGCAGCCAACGGTTAAACGAACAATTTAGTGAGCAGTTCTTC. Translation: CASSQRLNEQFSEQFF. The chain recombines TRBV11-2 with TRBJ2-1; D remains ambiguous. This CDR3 contains 16 residues. CDR1 is SGHAT, CDR2 FQNNGV, per germline. Deletions cut 5 bases from V and 9 bases from J, with 23 bases between.

The chain is built from TRBV9 and TRBJ2-1; D unresolved. Looked up from germline, CDR1 is SGDLS and CDR2 is YYNGEE. This CDR3 region has 15 residues. V shed 0 bases and J shed 4 bases, with 11 bases lying between them. CDR3 protein: CASSVDLTVYNEQFF. The CDR3 coding sequence is TGTGCCAGCAGCGTAGACCTTACTGTTTACAATGAGCAGTTCTTC.

The V gene is TRBV6-2 or TRBV6-3, the J gene TRBJ2-1; TRBD2 matches at 8 bases. V lost 6 bases, J lost 9 bases, and 7 bases stayed unmatched. CDR1 and CDR2 (germline): MNHEY, SVGEGT. The CDR3 loop spans 13 amino acids. This chain's CDR3 is CASSTGLAPEQFF. For the CDR3, the DNA is TGTGCCAGCAGCACCGGACTAGCTCCTGAGCAGTTCTTC.

This clonotype showed up just a few times. The rearrangement links TRBV7-2 to TRBJ2-7, with 11 bases identical to TRBD1. V was pared by 4 bases and J by 2 bases, with 4 bases of the junction left unmatched. The CDR3 length is 15 residues. CDR1 is SGHTA, CDR2 FQGNSA, per germline. The chain's CDR3 is CASSSVGQGAYEQYF. In DNA form, the CDR3 reads TGTGCCAGCAGCTCAGTGGGACAGGGGGCCTACGAGCAGTACTTC.

This clonotype turned up a few times. The chain couples TRBV5-1 to TRBJ2-3; tentatively, D is TRBD2 (5 bases). Germline CDR1 reads SGHRS; CDR2 reads YFSETQ. The CDR3 is 16 residues long. V gave up 1 base and J gave up 5 bases, with 17 bases separating them. The CDR3 bases are TGCGCCAGCAGCTTGAACAGCGGAATAAGGGTAGATACGCAGTATTTT. This encodes CASSLNSGIRVDTQYF.

This clonotype was observed a few times. The chain is built from TRBV28 and TRBJ2-3; 8 nucleotides align to TRBD2. With 10 bases clipped from V and 5 bases from J, the junction kept 5 bases outside the gene matches. The CDR3 totals 12 residues. Germline V CDR1 and CDR2: MDHEN, SYDVKM. This CDR3 is CATGGVEDTQYF. The CDR3 DNA follows: TGTGCCACCGGGGGGGTAGAAGATACGCAGTATTTT.

As concerns this clonotype: The CDR3 does not end in the conserved phenylalanine or tryptophan, so this is likely a read error. Because the CDR3's place on the DNA is in doubt, the DNA is left out and the CDR3 is given as listed by TCRdb. The CDR3 protein is CASSPEGAGRNVAGREFL. The chain recombines TRBV11-1 with TRBJ2-1; TRBD2 is taken as the D call from the table, unchecked against the DNA. The CDR3 is 18 amino acids in total, end residues counted. Germline CDR1 SGHAT, CDR2 FQDESV (reference sequence).

The chain uses TRBV11-2 and TRBJ2-2; 11 bases are a match to TRBD2. This CDR3 has 16 residues. Trimming removed 5 bases from V and 1 base from J; junction bases left unmatched: 3. CDR1 is SGHAT and CDR2 is FQNNGV in the germline V gene. The CDR3 loop reads CASSPTSGGNTGELFF. In DNA, the CDR3 is TGTGCCAGCAGCCCCACTAGCGGGGGGAACACCGGGGAGCTGTTTTTT.

The genes are TRBV19 and TRBJ1-5, with D possibly TRBD1 on 5 matching bases. This CDR3 contains 13 residues. Trimming removed 6 bases from V and 5 bases from J, with 11 bases in between. Germline-derived CDR1 and CDR2 are LNHDA and SQIVND (reference sequence). The CDR3 DNA reads TGTGCCAGTAGCAGGGACGGAGATCAGCCCCAGCATTTT. It translates to CASSRDGDQPQHF. Based on the CDR3 plus reference TRBV19 and TRBJ1-5, the full variable domain is DGGITQSPKYLFRKEGQNVTLSCEQNLNHDAMYWYRQDPGQGLRLIYYSQIVNDFQKGDIAEGYSVSREKKESFPLTVTSAQKNPTAFYLCASSRDGDQPQHFGDGTRLSIL.

The chain links TRBV7-7 to TRBJ2-5; D is ambiguous. Trimming shortened V by 5 bases and J by 0 bases, and 10 bases separated the two germline ends. From germline, CDR1 is SSHAT and CDR2 FNYEAQ (reference sequence). The CDR3 is made up of 14 amino acids. CDR3: CASSQDFYQETQYF. Written as DNA, the CDR3 is TGTGCCAGCAGCCAAGACTTTTACCAAGAGACCCAGTACTTC. Using reference TRBV7-7 and TRBJ2-5 for the parts outside the CDR3, the full variable domain is GAGVSQSPRYKVTKRGQDVTLRCDPISSHATLYWYQQALGQGPEFLTYFNYEAQPDKSGLPSDRFSAERPEGSISTLTIQRTEQRDSAMYRCASSQDFYQETQYFGPGTRLLVL.

The rearrangement uses TRBV7-9 and TRBJ2-5; a weak D match, TRBD2 (5 bases). The length of the CDR3 is 16 residues. V lost 1 base, J lost 0 bases, and 12 bases lay in between. The germline CDR1 and CDR2 sequences are SEHNR and FQNEAQ (reference sequence). The CDR3 loop reads CASSLGRQKYQETQYF. As DNA, the CDR3 is TGTGCCAGCAGCTTAGGGAGGCAGAAGTACCAAGAGACCCAGTACTTC.

The gene calls are TRBV3-1 and TRBJ2-4; the D is unclear. This CDR3 is 12 amino acids long. Germline CDR1 and CDR2: LGHDT and YNNKEL (reference sequence). V dropped 0 bases and J dropped 15 bases, with 12 bases sitting between them. DNA for the CDR3: TGTGCCAGCAGCCAAGATCTTGGGCGGTTGTACTTC. Translation gives CASSQDLGRLYF.

The chain is built from TRBV5-1 and TRBJ2-5; 15 nucleotides agree with TRBD2. V lost 4 bases to trimming and J lost 5 bases; unmatched junction nucleotides: 6. The CDR3 covers 16 residues. Germline-derived CDR1 and CDR2 are SGHRS and YFSETQ. CDR3 protein: CASSKDGLAGGETQYF. The CDR3 bases are TGCGCCAGCAGCAAAGACGGACTAGCGGGAGGGGAGACCCAGTACTTC.

CDR3 sequence: CASSETGYGYTF. The CDR3 nucleotides read TGTGCCAGCAGTGAGACAGGCTATGGCTACACCTTC. This sequence joins TRBV6-6 and TRBJ1-2; D is possibly TRBD1 (6 bases). This CDR3 has 12 amino acids. CDR1 MNHNY and CDR2 SVGAGI come from the germline V gene (reference sequence). V lost 5 bases and J 4 bases, leaving 8 bases between the germline ends.

A few counts support this clonotype. V gene TRBV5-5 combines with J gene TRBJ2-1; 7 positions match TRBD2. The CDR3 consists of 15 residues. Germline assignment: CDR1 SGHKS and CDR2 YYEKEE (reference sequence). J gave up 0 bases and V 4 bases, and 4 bases lay outside the gene matches. CDR3 sequence (DNA): TGTGCCAGCAGCGCTAGCGGCAACTCCTACAATGAGCAGTTCTTC. Encoded protein: CASSASGNSYNEQFF.

The chain uses TRBV21-1 and TRBJ2-1; TRBD1, the D gene given by the table, was not confirmed from the DNA. TRBV21-1 is shown as a pseudogene. The CDR3 sequence is 16 residues long. CDR3 region: CASRMDRTSSYNEQFF. CDR3 coding DNA: TGTGCCAGCCGGATGGACAGGACGAGCTCCTACAATGAGCAGTTCTTC.